Sequencing of this TCR beta chain was carried out in a study of tumor-infiltrating lymphocytes in primary liver carcinoma listed by TCRdb under 2017. Concerning the study at large: About 5 patients with histopathologically diagnosed primary liver carcinoma underwent surgical resection in China between late 2015 and 2016. Of the five patients (three men and two women, aged 30 to 69 years), four had hepatocellular carcinoma and one had combined HCC and intrahepatic cholangiocarcinoma. The tumors of the five patients were staged as T1-T3 N0M0, with maximum diameters ranging from roughly 4 to 11 cm. Roughly 3.5 to 7.13 million productive TCRbeta reads were obtained per sample, and no significant difference in read depth was found between tissue types. TCRbeta repertoire sequencing, expression microarrays and whole-exome sequencing were combined in the study across five regions of each liver tumor, with adjacent normal tissue and blood also included. A total of roughly 35 specimens from 5 patients underwent TCRbeta repertoire sequencing, comprising about 25 tumor regions, 5 adjacent noncancerous liver tissues and 5 peripheral blood samples. Reproducibility between technical replicate repertoires was high, with correlation coefficients above 0.95 and mean shared-clone rates about 0.9. What the work shows at the level of the full study, not this receptor alone: Only a few patients were included in the study, and the authors note that the findings should be validated in a larger study. The top 250 clones accounted for a significantly greater share of the repertoire in tumors than in blood (p = 0.039). Only the TCR beta chain was sequenced, so true repertoire diversity is likely underestimated because unpaired alpha chains were not captured. Since the samples were bulk and unsorted, there was no way to compare CD4+ and CD8+ T cell repertoires. Pairs of tumor regions showed greater repertoire overlap (mean approximately 35%) than tumor-adjacent pairs (about 17%) or tumor-blood pairs (roughly 15%), which is consistent with antigen-driven expansion.

This clonotype showed up just a few times. The antigen this receptor binds is unknown. No per-base quality is available; no much larger clone lies one base away. A constant-region primer and ProtoScript II reverse transcriptase were used to reverse-transcribe TCRbeta-specific cDNA from around 540 ng total RNA. Three nested multiplex PCR rounds, following a slightly modified ARM-PCR procedure, were used to build the TCRbeta libraries. The first two PCR rounds used multiplex TRBV1-TRBV30 forward primers with a Cbeta reverse primer, each for about 9 cycles. Sample barcodes and Illumina adapters were attached in a final 25-cycle PCR using Deep VentR polymerase. Before sequencing, amplicons of 200-500 bp were purified from gel using a QIAquick gel extraction kit. TCRbeta amplicons were sequenced on an Illumina HiSeq 2500 with 250-bp paired-end reads. Concerning the study's data processing: Trimmomatic v0.33 was used to quality-trim the reads, and FLASH v1.2.11 was used to merge paired reads so that full CDR3 sequences could be recovered. V, D and J germline segments were assigned to the rearranged TCRbeta sequences using MiGEC v1.2.1b. VDJtools v1.0.0 computed clonotype statistics and Shannon-Wiener diversity indices. Except for diversity analysis, only the 250 most abundant clonotypes of each sample were used in subsequent analyses to reduce sampling bias. The public reads were quality trimmed at Q25 with fastp and then assembled into clones with MiXCR by TCRdb, keeping productive beta chains. Each CDR3 protein appears once, grouped with its most common genes and DNA. The authors' filters were not applied to this entry. For this sample there are about 310,000 distinct CDR3 sequences; about 62% appear just once. The ten largest clonotypes hold 9% of the sample.

V is pruned by 2 bases and J by 4 bases, leaving 7 bases of the junction without a gene match. Measured from the cysteine to the phenylalanine, the CDR3 is 16 residues long. The entry retains the CDR3 DNA only, 48 bases that are in frame from base 1. The CDR1 and CDR2 encoded by the germline V gene are SGHDN and FVKESK. RNA from unsorted whole blood was extracted with TRIzol reagent, and germline DNA was obtained with the DNeasy Blood & Tissue kit. At the time of sampling, the patients had chronic HBV infection and had not received any treatment. Before surgery, roughly 4 milliliters of peripheral blood were drawn into K2EDTA tubes.

The sample was peripheral blood. The chain is assembled from TRBV14 and TRBJ2-7; 11 bases in between match TRBD1. The clonotype was recovered from a man aged 35 to 55 with primary liver carcinoma and hepatitis B virus infection. The CDR3 amino acid sequence is: CASSQRSGTGGYEQYF. DNA sequence: TGTGCCAGCAGCCAACGATCCGGGACAGGGGGGTACGAGCAGTACTTC.